This T cell receptor (beta chain) was recovered during a study of CD8+CD57+ T cells in acquired aplastic anemia. Germline V gives CDR1 MGHDK, CDR2 SYGVNS. Trimming took 6 bases from V and 1 from J, leaving 10 bases between them. This CDR3 comprises 14 residues. The study, taken as a whole, reports: Roughly 28 was the count of CD8+ CDR3 sequences that patients shared with controls.

Patients chosen for sequencing had CD8+CD57+ cells that had expanded, as shown by flow cytometry. Concerning this clonotype itself: As yet, its antigen is unknown. The CDR3 does not end in the conserved phenylalanine or tryptophan, so this is likely a read error.

TCR beta VDJ and CDR3 profiling used genomic DNA as template. A single record per CDR3 protein comes from TCRdb applying MiXCR to the reads. The repertoire holds some 180,000 distinct CDR3 sequences, with around 50% as singletons. This clonotype originated in a human donor with aplastic anemia. The chain has TRBV25-1 and TRBJ2-1; D uncertain. The material sequenced was sorted CD4+, CD8+, or CD8+CD57+ T cells (not recorded which) from PBMCs. CDR3 in DNA: TGTGCCAGCAGGGAAGGAACTTCCTACAATGAGCAGTTCCTC. Translating it yields CASREGTSYNEQFL.